The present entry profiles one T cell receptor (beta chain) with its context. This receptor's antigen is unknown. It has no much larger one-base neighbor in the sample; base qualities were not kept. The sample originates from a study of T-cell reconstitution after alpha-beta-depleted transplantation in children (TCRdb year 2016). A note on the overall study: The study quantitatively tracked T-cell immune reconstitution after TCRalphabeta/CD19-depleted allogeneic hematopoietic cell transplantation in children using TCR repertoire profiling.

V lost 2 bases and J lost 11 bases, and the count of bases not matched to a germline gene is 5. The germline V gene encodes CDR1 SGHTA and CDR2 FQGNSA. The CDR3 runs 13 residues from the cysteine to the phenylalanine. Solely the CDR3 DNA is kept, with 39 bases framed from the first base. Per the publication, the treatment or condition label means: allogeneic hematopoietic cell transplantation with graft depleted of TCRalphabeta T cells and CD19 B cells. The children who served as transplant recipients had been given grafts of TCRalphabeta/CD19-depleted allogeneic hematopoietic cells. General study outcomes and caveats: In some patients, high TCRbeta diversity at day 60 was attributed to recipient T cells and intrathymic progenitors that had survived conditioning. Over the following months the frequencies of hyperexpanded clones went down, and after one year T-cell counts and TCRbeta diversity were mostly credited to newly produced T cells. The apparently early recovery of alphabetaT-cell counts about two months after transplant reportedly depended on only several hundred rapidly expanded clones that came from non-depleted graft cells.

Preparation of the library involved PCR. Sequencing was performed on an Illumina HiSeq 2500. TCR libraries were prepared with molecular barcoding, using unique molecular identifiers to normalize TCRbeta repertoire quantification. TCRdb reprocessing: public reads trimmed at Q25 with fastp, clones called with MiXCR, in-frame beta chains kept. A single entry per CDR3 protein holds the most common genes and DNA from its merged rows. In this sample the table shows 700,000 to 950,000 distinct CDR3 sequences, roughly 16% of which occur a single time. The ten largest account for just under 5% of the sample. The sequencing used PBMCs, mostly from graft donor cells, collected 360 days after TCRalphabeta/CD19-depleted stem cell transplant. The sequence came from a male patient under 18 who had a stem cell transplant for acute lymphoblastic leukemia, so the T cells may come from the graft donor. The sequence joins TRBV7-2 to TRBJ2-3; 9 bases in between match TRBD1. The CDR3 reads as follows: CASSLRVTGGQYF. The DNA sequence is TGTGCCAGCAGCTTAAGGGTGACAGGGGGGCAGTATTTT.